These T cell receptor beta chains were read from a single sample in a study of cytomegalovirus exposure and HLA in healthy donors. Sequencing used immunoSEQ multiplex PCR; TCRdb keeps in-frame clones, though not all of them. The sample consists of 65,000 or so clones, around 62% of them appearing once. Sequencing input: PBMCs. These receptors came from a man aged 25-45 years in good health and CMV-seronegative. Each CDR3 is given with its conserved first and last residue. Each record gives: J gene, V gene, clone size, D gene, CDR3 protein, CDR3 DNA. A D gene is named only where the DNA matches it firmly. For some rows the clone size is stated as once, few or many, or as a class when expanded; others skip it.

j_call: TRBJ2-5; v_call: TRBV5-8; clone_size: NA; d_call: NA; cdr3_aa: CASSRESGSGIWFQTQYF; cdr3_nt: TGTGCCAGCAGCCGGGAAAGTGGTTCCGGAATCTGGTTCCAGACCCAGTACTTC
j_call: TRBJ1-5; v_call: TRBV6-1; clone_size: few; d_call: NA; cdr3_aa: CASTQGTQNQPQHF; cdr3_nt: TGTGCCAGCACCCAGGGGACGCAGAATCAGCCCCAGCATTTT
j_call: TRBJ2-1; v_call: TRBV30; clone_size: NA; d_call: TRBD2; cdr3_aa: CAGKRGAFNEQFF; cdr3_nt: TGTGCCGGCAAGCGGGGGGCTTTCAATGAGCAGTTCTTC
j_call: TRBJ2-7; v_call: TRBV18; clone_size: NA; d_call: NA; cdr3_aa: CASSPRQGPTSYEQYF; cdr3_nt: TGTGCCAGCTCACCCCGACAAGGCCCAACCTCCTACGAGCAGTACTTC
j_call: TRBJ2-4; v_call: TRBV9; clone_size: NA; d_call: NA; cdr3_aa: CASSPAATGLDIQYF; cdr3_nt: TGTGCCAGCAGCCCAGCCGCCACAGGGTTAGACATTCAGTACTTC
j_call: TRBJ2-2; v_call: TRBV7-2; clone_size: few; d_call: TRBD2; cdr3_aa: CASSFWTSGYTGELFF; cdr3_nt: TGTGCCAGCAGCTTCTGGACTAGCGGCTACACCGGGGAGCTGTTTTTT
j_call: TRBJ1-1; v_call: TRBV30; clone_size: once; d_call: TRBD1; cdr3_aa: CAWSAGGGSEAFF; cdr3_nt: TGTGCCTGGAGCGCAGGGGGTGGCTCGGAGGCTTTCTTT
j_call: TRBJ1-6; v_call: TRBV29-1; clone_size: once; d_call: TRBD1; cdr3_aa: CSVRQGARSPLHF; cdr3_nt: TGCAGCGTTCGCCAGGGGGCGCGGTCACCCCTCCACTTT
j_call: TRBJ2-7; v_call: TRBV5-4; clone_size: NA; d_call: NA; cdr3_aa: CASSSHYEQYF; cdr3_nt: TGTGCCAGCAGCTCACACTACGAGCAGTACTTC
j_call: TRBJ1-1; v_call: TRBV6-5; clone_size: NA; d_call: NA; cdr3_aa: CASSQNRNTEAFF; cdr3_nt: TGTGCCAGCAGCCAAAACAGGAACACTGAAGCTTTCTTT
j_call: TRBJ2-2; v_call: TRBV7-2; clone_size: NA; d_call: NA; cdr3_aa: CASSLISGSPSELFF; cdr3_nt: TGTGCCAGCAGCTTAATATCGGGGAGCCCCTCGGAGCTGTTTTTT
j_call: TRBJ2-7; v_call: TRBV5-5; clone_size: NA; d_call: NA; cdr3_aa: CASSFTGMDEQYF; cdr3_nt: TGTGCCAGCAGCTTTACAGGGATGGACGAGCAGTACTTC
j_call: TRBJ2-7; v_call: TRBV11-2; clone_size: NA; d_call: TRBD2; cdr3_aa: CASSRGTSGAEQYF; cdr3_nt: TGTGCCAGCAGCCGAGGGACTAGCGGTGCCGAGCAGTACTTC
j_call: TRBJ1-2; v_call: TRBV4-2; clone_size: NA; d_call: NA; cdr3_aa: CASSQEELSSGGYTF; cdr3_nt: TGTGCCAGCAGCCAAGAGGAGCTCTCGTCGGGGGGCTACACCTTC
j_call: TRBJ1-4; v_call: TRBV11-2; clone_size: few; d_call: NA; cdr3_aa: CASSFGGQPNEKLFF; cdr3_nt: TGTGCCAGCAGCTTTGGCGGACAGCCAAATGAAAAACTGTTTTTT
j_call: TRBJ2-2; v_call: TRBV5-3; clone_size: once; d_call: TRBD2; cdr3_aa: CARSRTSGGATGELFF; cdr3_nt: TGTGCCAGAAGTCGGACTAGCGGGGGGGCCACCGGGGAGCTGTTTTTT
j_call: TRBJ1-4; v_call: TRBV6-5; clone_size: NA; d_call: NA; cdr3_aa: CASSATVPTNEKLFF; cdr3_nt: TGTGCCAGCAGTGCGACAGTACCAACTAATGAAAAACTGTTTTTT
j_call: TRBJ2-1; v_call: TRBV29-1; clone_size: few; d_call: TRBD1; cdr3_aa: CSAGTGGGYEQFF; cdr3_nt: TGCAGCGCCGGGACAGGGGGCGGCTATGAGCAGTTCTTC
j_call: TRBJ2-1; v_call: TRBV14; clone_size: NA; d_call: TRBD1; cdr3_aa: CASSLPQGLEQFF; cdr3_nt: TGTGCCAGCAGCCTGCCACAGGGGCTTGAGCAGTTCTTC
j_call: TRBJ1-2; v_call: TRBV30; clone_size: few; d_call: NA; cdr3_aa: CAWSAGVGASGYTF; cdr3_nt: TGTGCCTGGAGTGCCGGGGTCGGAGCGTCCGGCTACACCTTC
j_call: TRBJ1-6; v_call: TRBV7-6; clone_size: NA; d_call: TRBD1; cdr3_aa: CASSLEPGQGGSPLHF; cdr3_nt: TGTGCCAGCAGCTTAGAACCGGGACAGGGAGGTTCACCCCTCCACTTT
j_call: TRBJ1-1; v_call: TRBV7-2; clone_size: NA; d_call: NA; cdr3_aa: CASSLSRERRSEAFF; cdr3_nt: TGTGCCAGCAGCTTATCGAGGGAACGCCGAAGTGAAGCTTTCTTT
j_call: TRBJ1-1; v_call: TRBV30; clone_size: NA; d_call: TRBD1; cdr3_aa: CAWTLGTGLGTEAFF; cdr3_nt: TGTGCCTGGACTCTTGGGACAGGCCTTGGCACTGAAGCTTTCTTT
j_call: TRBJ2-5; v_call: TRBV6-5; clone_size: NA; d_call: TRBD2; cdr3_aa: CASRTSAQETQYF; cdr3_nt: TGTGCCAGCAGGACTAGCGCCCAAGAGACCCAGTACTTC
j_call: TRBJ2-4; v_call: TRBV15; clone_size: NA; d_call: TRBD2; cdr3_aa: CATSTRVSGGSHIQYF; cdr3_nt: TGTGCCACCAGCACTCGGGTTAGCGGGGGGTCCCACATTCAGTACTTC
j_call: TRBJ1-1; v_call: TRBV2; clone_size: NA; d_call: TRBD1; cdr3_aa: CASLGRQGGNTEAFF; cdr3_nt: TGTGCCAGCTTGGGGAGACAGGGGGGGAACACTGAAGCTTTCTTT
j_call: TRBJ1-4; v_call: TRBV4-1; clone_size: NA; d_call: NA; cdr3_aa: CASSQAGTTNEKLFF; cdr3_nt: TGCGCCAGCAGCCAAGCCGGGACAACTAATGAAAAACTGTTTTTT
j_call: TRBJ1-1; v_call: TRBV2; clone_size: NA; d_call: NA; cdr3_aa: CASSRELNTEAFF; cdr3_nt: TGTGCCAGCTCCCGGGAACTGAACACTGAAGCTTTCTTT
j_call: TRBJ1-2; v_call: TRBV7-2; clone_size: few; d_call: TRBD1; cdr3_aa: CASSSNRDRGRGYTF; cdr3_nt: TGTGCCAGCAGCTCGAATCGGGACAGGGGGAGAGGCTACACCTTC
j_call: TRBJ2-1; v_call: TRBV7-6; clone_size: once; d_call: NA; cdr3_aa: CASSLKGDEQFF; cdr3_nt: TGTGCCAGCAGCTTGAAGGGGGATGAGCAGTTCTTC
j_call: TRBJ2-7; v_call: TRBV29-1; clone_size: once; d_call: TRBD1; cdr3_aa: CSVEPGTGYYEQYF; cdr3_nt: TGCAGCGTTGAGCCCGGGACAGGCTACTACGAGCAGTACTTC
j_call: TRBJ1-1; v_call: TRBV29-1; clone_size: NA; d_call: TRBD1; cdr3_aa: CSAGTDMNTEAFF; cdr3_nt: TGCAGCGCAGGGACAGACATGAACACTGAAGCTTTCTTT
j_call: TRBJ2-3; v_call: TRBV5-8; clone_size: NA; d_call: NA; cdr3_aa: CASTLRSTDTQYF; cdr3_nt: TGTGCCAGCACCCTGAGGTCCACAGATACGCAGTATTTT
j_call: TRBJ1-2; v_call: TRBV6-5; clone_size: NA; d_call: TRBD1; cdr3_aa: CASSYSQDRSPYGYTF; cdr3_nt: TGTGCCAGCAGTTACTCTCAGGACAGGAGTCCCTATGGCTACACCTTC
j_call: TRBJ2-7; v_call: TRBV4-1; clone_size: NA; d_call: TRBD2; cdr3_aa: CASSQDRLAGAYEQYF; cdr3_nt: TGCGCCAGCAGCCAAGACCGACTAGCGGGGGCGTACGAGCAGTACTTC
j_call: TRBJ2-5; v_call: TRBV2; clone_size: NA; d_call: NA; cdr3_aa: CASSGPTSSQETQYF; cdr3_nt: TGTGCCAGCAGTGGACCGACATCAAGCCAAGAGACCCAGTACTTC
j_call: TRBJ2-2; v_call: TRBV29-1; clone_size: NA; d_call: NA; cdr3_aa: CSVDRANTGELFF; cdr3_nt: TGCAGCGTTGACAGGGCTAACACCGGGGAGCTGTTTTTT
j_call: TRBJ1-2; v_call: TRBV7-9; clone_size: NA; d_call: TRBD1; cdr3_aa: CASSWWTGREANYGYTF; cdr3_nt: TGTGCCAGCAGCTGGTGGACAGGGAGGGAAGCTAACTATGGCTACACCTTC
j_call: TRBJ1-1; v_call: TRBV6-5; clone_size: NA; d_call: NA; cdr3_aa: CASSYWGQDTEAFF; cdr3_nt: TGTGCCAGCAGTTACTGGGGACAAGACACTGAAGCTTTCTTC
j_call: TRBJ2-7; v_call: TRBV19; clone_size: NA; d_call: NA; cdr3_aa: CASSTLQDYEQYF; cdr3_nt: TGTGCCAGTAGTACCTTACAAGACTACGAGCAGTACTTC
j_call: TRBJ2-7; v_call: TRBV27; clone_size: NA; d_call: TRBD2; cdr3_aa: CASSRWGGRYEQYF; cdr3_nt: TGTGCCAGCAGTAGATGGGGGGGACGGTACGAGCAGTACTTC
j_call: TRBJ2-5; v_call: TRBV4-1; clone_size: NA; d_call: NA; cdr3_aa: CASSQDRGVQETQYF; cdr3_nt: TGCGCCAGCAGCCAAGACAGGGGGGTCCAAGAGACCCAGTACTTC
j_call: TRBJ2-2; v_call: TRBV7-2; clone_size: few; d_call: TRBD2; cdr3_aa: CASSLALSGGRIGELFF; cdr3_nt: TGTGCCAGCAGCTTAGCGCTAAGCGGGGGGCGGATCGGGGAGCTGTTTTTT
j_call: TRBJ2-5; v_call: TRBV6-5; clone_size: NA; d_call: TRBD1; cdr3_aa: CASSYGDRGQETQYF; cdr3_nt: TGTGCCAGCAGCTACGGGGACAGGGGCCAAGAGACCCAGTACTTC
j_call: TRBJ1-4; v_call: TRBV7-9; clone_size: few; d_call: NA; cdr3_aa: CASSLRDTEKLFF; cdr3_nt: TGTGCCAGCAGCTTAAGGGACACCGAAAAACTGTTTTTT
j_call: TRBJ2-7; v_call: TRBV2; clone_size: once; d_call: TRBD2; cdr3_aa: CASSPSGDAYEQYF; cdr3_nt: TGTGCCAGCAGTCCTAGCGGGGATGCCTACGAGCAGTACTTC
j_call: TRBJ2-1; v_call: TRBV14; clone_size: few; d_call: NA; cdr3_aa: CASSQVQGRNEQFF; cdr3_nt: TGTGCCAGCAGCCAAGTTCAGGGGAGAAATGAGCAGTTCTTC
j_call: TRBJ2-5; v_call: TRBV11-3; clone_size: NA; d_call: TRBD2; cdr3_aa: CASSPGLATQETQYF; cdr3_nt: TGTGCCAGCAGTCCGGGACTAGCGACTCAAGAGACCCAGTACTTC
j_call: TRBJ2-1; v_call: TRBV30; clone_size: NA; d_call: NA; cdr3_aa: CAWEHRGLCNEQFF; cdr3_nt: TGTGCCTGGGAGCACAGGGGACTTTGCAATGAGCAGTTCTTC
j_call: TRBJ1-1; v_call: TRBV5-4; clone_size: NA; d_call: NA; cdr3_aa: CASSPSGQMNTEAFF; cdr3_nt: TGTGCCAGCAGCCCGAGCGGACAGATGAACACTGAAGCTTTCTTT